Reported below is one T cell receptor beta chain. The CDR3 is 15 amino acids. V shed 4 bases, J shed 4 bases, and the junction held 8 bases outside the gene matches. The germline V gene encodes CDR1 GTSNPN and CDR2 SVGIG (reference sequence). The sample is drawn from a study of cytomegalovirus exposure and HLA in healthy donors. The PCR was carried out with 60 Vbeta primers and 13 Jbeta primers. TCRdb keeps only in-frame clones here, not all; method: immunoSEQ multiplex PCR. The table records about 180,000 clones, roughly 82% of them present only once. The chain recombines TRBV30 with TRBJ2-2; 8 bases match TRBD1. The source of this sequence is a man aged 35 to 55 in good health and CMV-seronegative. The sequenced material came from PBMCs. DNA for the CDR3: TGTGCCTGGAAAGCCGGGACAGGTCTCACCGGGGAGCTGTTTTTT. Translation gives CAWKAGTGLTGELFF.